The rows below give T cell receptor beta chains drawn from one sample of a study of CD8 T cells in ankylosing spondylitis. Using its own MiXCR run on the 5' RACE reads, TCRdb lists one record per CDR3 protein. The sample includes 40,000 to 50,000 distinct CDR3 sequences, 3% to 4% of them seen just once. The sample consisted of blood, either unsorted or a sorted T cell fraction (not recorded which). The receptors derive from a female donor with ankylosing spondylitis or in good health (not recorded which). Both conserved end residues are part of each CDR3. Fields, in order: J gene, D gene, V gene, clone size, CDR3 protein, CDR3 DNA. The D gene is left open where the match is weak. Size values are once, few and many counts, or a class for expanded clones, and some rows have none.

TRBJ2-4,.,TRBV9,many,CASSPLGGGDGIQYF,TGTGCCAGCAGCCCGCTCGGCGGGGGCGATGGCATTCAGTACTTC
TRBJ1-6,.,TRBV9,.,CASSVVAGSNSPLHF,TGTGCCAGCAGCGTAGTCGCAGGGTCTAATTCACCCCTCCACTTT
TRBJ2-4,.,TRBV9,many,CASSATPQLAKNIQYF,TGTGCCAGCAGCGCAACCCCCCAGTTGGCCAAAAACATTCAGTACTTC
TRBJ2-1,TRBD2,TRBV9,many,CASSGAGGHQNEQFF,TGTGCCAGCAGCGGGGCGGGGGGCCACCAGAATGAGCAGTTCTTC
TRBJ2-5,.,TRBV9,many,CASSVAVGGETQYF,TGTGCCAGCAGCGTAGCTGTGGGGGGAGAGACCCAGTACTTC
TRBJ2-7,.,TRBV9,.,CASNPSGRAHEQYF,TGTGCCAGCAACCCGAGCGGCAGGGCCCACGAGCAGTACTTC
TRBJ2-1,TRBD2,TRBV7-1,few,CASSSRLPGGSVGINPSSYNEQFF,TGTGCCAGCAGCTCACGCCTACCGGGGGGTAGCGTGGGGATAAACCCGAGCTCCTACAATGAGCAGTTCTTC
TRBJ1-1,.,TRBV9,many,CASSVGFLIGAEAFF,TGTGCCAGCAGCGTAGGGTTCCTCATTGGGGCTGAAGCTTTCTTT
TRBJ1-3,.,TRBV9,many,CASSVALGGNTIYF,TGTGCCAGCAGCGTAGCTCTGGGTGGAAACACCATATATTTT
TRBJ2-4,.,TRBV9,few,CASTKDHNKNIQYF,TGTGCCAGCACCAAAGACCATAACAAAAACATTCAGTACTTC
TRBJ2-7,TRBD2,TRBV9,many,CASSGLAGGQGEQYF,TGTGCCAGCAGCGGACTAGCGGGGGGCCAGGGGGAGCAGTACTTC
TRBJ1-4,.,TRBV9,many,CATKGWGDEKLFF,TGTGCCACCAAGGGCTGGGGCGATGAAAAACTGTTTTTT
TRBJ2-3,TRBD1,TRBV9,.,CASSVDGRGLTDTQYF,TGTGCCAGCAGCGTAGATGGCAGGGGGCTCACAGATACGCAGTATTTT
TRBJ1-6,.,TRBV9,many,CASSLLMNSPLHF,TGTGCCAGCAGCTTACTCATGAATTCACCCCTCCACTTT
TRBJ2-5,.,TRBV9,.,CASNFGTQNEETQYF,TGTGCCAGCAACTTTGGGACCCAGAATGAGGAGACCCAGTACTTC
TRBJ2-5,TRBD2,TRBV9,many,CASSVGGTSGGQETQYF,TGTGCCAGCAGCGTAGGCGGGACTAGCGGGGGACAAGAGACCCAGTACTTC
TRBJ1-5,TRBD1,TRBV9,many,CASSPGQADNQPQHF,TGTGCCAGCAGCCCCGGACAGGCAGACAATCAGCCCCAGCATTTT
TRBJ2-2,TRBD2,TRBV9,many,CASSSGLAAPPGELFF,TGTGCCAGCAGCTCGGGACTAGCGGCCCCCCCCGGGGAGCTGTTTTTT
TRBJ1-1,.,TRBV9,many,CASSTYQSEGEAFF,TGTGCCAGCAGCACATACCAATCCGAGGGTGAAGCTTTCTTT
TRBJ1-2,.,TRBV9,many,CASSVGANYGYTF,TGTGCCAGCAGCGTAGGGGCTAACTATGGCTACACCTTC